Each of the 20 T cell receptor beta chains below was sequenced from the same sample in a study of shared clonotypes between healthy human individuals. TCRdb's copy holds only in-frame clones and misses some; the assay was immunoSEQ multiplex PCR. The sample contains about 2.4 million clones, roughly 93% of which appear only once. The sample taken for sequencing was naive CD4+ T cells from PBMCs. Subset indicated: CD45RA+ positively selected. Receptors originate from a man younger than 30 in good health. Some clones in this sample may be carry-over from other donors' samples.

The chain recombines TRBV11-2 with TRBJ2-3; D gene ambiguous. This CDR3 has 14 residues. Germline values: CDR1 SGHAT, CDR2 FQNNGV. Trimming took 3 bases from V and 0 from J, leaving 7 bases between them. DNA for the CDR3: TGTGCCAGCAGCTTTTTGCGGAGCACAGATACGCAGTATTTT. Translated: CASSFLRSTDTQYF.

The rearrangement uses TRBV30 and TRBJ2-1, with 11 bases identical to TRBD2. Trimming cost V 4 bases and J 1 base; bases outside gene matches: 12. Germline V lookup: CDR1 GTSNPN, CDR2 SVGIG (reference sequence). CDR3 length: 18 amino acids. Written as DNA, the CDR3 is TGTGCCTGGACTGCCGGGACTAGCGGACCCCTTTCCTACAATGAGCAGTTCTTC. This sequence encodes CAWTAGTSGPLSYNEQFF.

V is TRBV2 and J is TRBJ1-2; TRBD1 is a possible D gene (5 bases). Germline V gene lookup returns CDR1 SNHLY and CDR2 FYNNEI. The CDR3 runs to 14 residues. Trimming took 5 bases from V and 3 from J, leaving 13 bases between them. The CDR3: CASSPPGWDYGYTF. For the CDR3, the DNA is TGTGCCAGCAGTCCACCAGGGTGGGACTATGGCTACACCTTC.

Of note for this clone: This CDR3 is also generated by other DNA sequences in the sample. V usage is TRBV18 and J usage is TRBJ1-1; D ambiguous. The CDR3 spans 13 residues. Germline V lookup: CDR1 KGHSH, CDR2 LQKENI. V was clipped by 3 bases and J by 1 base, with 6 bases between them. CDR3 sequence (DNA): TGTGCCAGCTCACCTGACCAGAACACTGAAGCTTTCTTT. Amino acids: CASSPDQNTEAFF.

The rearrangement uses TRBV28 and TRBJ1-2, with D maybe TRBD1 (5 bases). V was pared by 6 bases and J by 3 bases, with 8 bases between. Germline values: CDR1 MDHEN, CDR2 SYDVKM. This CDR3 has 12 amino acids. CDR3 residues: CASRTTDYGYTF. The CDR3 region has the DNA TGTGCCAGCAGGACGACAGACTATGGCTACACCTTC.

The V gene is TRBV6-1, the J gene TRBJ2-7; D might be TRBD1 (6 bases). The germline V gene encodes CDR1 MNHNS and CDR2 SASEGT. The CDR3 is made up of 18 amino acids. The ends were cut back, 1 base at V and 1 base at J, with 20 bases in the middle. The CDR3 DNA reads TGTGCCAGCAGTGAAGGAAGGGACAACCCGTTTTTGTCCTACGAGCAGTACTTC. Amino acid sequence: CASSEGRDNPFLSYEQYF.

This chain joins TRBV11-3 and TRBJ2-2; 7 bases match TRBD2. Germline CDR1 is SGHNT and CDR2 is YENEEA. J gave up 2 bases and V 3 bases, and 3 bases lay outside the gene matches. The CDR3 is made up of 15 amino acids. CDR3: CASSFGGSNTGELFF. As DNA, the CDR3 is TGTGCCAGCAGCTTCGGCGGGAGCAACACCGGGGAGCTGTTTTTT.

This clone was recorded once. The chain recombines TRBV13 with TRBJ1-5, with D unresolved. The CDR3 totals 14 residues. V was cut by 0 bases and J by 5 bases, with 8 bases left in between. The germline V gene has CDR1 PRHDT and CDR2 FYEKMQ (reference sequence). This CDR3 is CASSLGAGDQPQHF. The CDR3, as DNA: TGTGCCAGCAGCTTAGGTGCGGGCGATCAGCCCCAGCATTTT.

This chain uses TRBV28 with TRBJ2-7; tentative D call: TRBD2 (5 bases). Deletions cut 6 bases from V and 6 bases from J, with 18 bases between. Germline V gives CDR1 MDHEN, CDR2 SYDVKM. The CDR3 is 14 amino acids. DNA of the CDR3: TGTGCCAGCAGGGGAGCCCCTACTGCCCGCGAGCAGTACTTC. It encodes CASRGAPTAREQYF.

V usage is TRBV5-1 and J usage is TRBJ2-1, with 10 bases aligning to TRBD2. Germline assignment: CDR1 SGHRS and CDR2 YFSETQ. The ends lost 4 bases at V and 4 bases at J; junction bases unmatched: 14. CDR3 length equals 18 residues. For the CDR3, the DNA is TGCGCCAGCAGCCAAACCTTACGGCTAGCGGGGGCATACAATGAGCAGTTCTTC. This sequence encodes CASSQTLRLAGAYNEQFF.

The chain has TRBV10-1 and TRBJ2-5; 11 nucleotides line up with TRBD2. Germline V gene lookup returns CDR1 WNHNN and CDR2 SYGVQD (reference sequence). This CDR3 comprises 16 residues. Losses at the gene ends were 3 bases for V and 1 base for J; bases not matched to a gene: 4. The CDR3 DNA reads TGCGCCAGCAGTGAACTAGCGGGAGTTGGCCAAGAGACCCAGTACTTC. It translates to CASSELAGVGQETQYF.

The CDR3 here is CASSYEGGRQSTQYF. Here the CDR3 DNA reads TGTGCCAGCAGTTACGAGGGGGGGCGGCAAAGCACGCAGTATTTT. The chain employs TRBV6-5 and TRBJ2-3; D might be TRBD2 (7 bases). The CDR3 runs to 15 residues. CDR1 and CDR2 from the germline V gene are MNHEY and SVGAGI. V lost 2 bases, J lost 9 bases, and 18 bases lay in between.

The chain combines TRBV4-2 with TRBJ2-5, with D possibly matching TRBD2 (6 bases). Germline V gives CDR1 LGHNA, CDR2 YNFKEQ. The CDR3 has 14 residues. With 2 bases removed from V and 5 bases from J, the gap between germline ends came to 12 bases. CDR3 in amino acids: CASSQRPGGETQYF. CDR3 DNA: TGTGCCAGCAGCCAACGTCCAGGAGGGGAGACCCAGTACTTC.

This clone was seen a single time. The chain uses TRBV5-6 and TRBJ2-7; D ambiguous. Germline V gives CDR1 SGHDT, CDR2 YYEEEE. Trimming shortened V by 0 bases and J by 1 base, and 14 bases separated the two germline ends. CDR3 length: 16 residues. CDR3 region: CASSLAGRVGSYEQYF. CDR3 nucleotides: TGTGCCAGCAGCTTGGCCGGTCGGGTGGGGTCCTACGAGCAGTACTTC.

The chain uses TRBV20-1 and TRBJ2-1; D is undetermined. The CDR3 extends over 11 amino acids. The V end was cut by 6 bases, the J end by 7 bases, with 10 bases between. Germline CDR1 reads DFQATT; CDR2 reads SNEGSKA (reference sequence). CDR3 protein: CSAERHNEQFF. For the CDR3, the DNA is TGCAGTGCCGAGCGCCATAATGAGCAGTTCTTC.

The chain couples TRBV11-3 to TRBJ1-2, with 7 bases aligning to TRBD1. Germline CDR1 reads SGHNT; CDR2 reads YENEEA. With 4 bases clipped from V and 5 bases from J, the junction kept 10 bases outside the gene matches. The CDR3 totals 15 residues. The CDR3 coding sequence is TGTGCCAGCAGCTGGGCGGGGACAGATCGTTATGGCTACACCTTC. Amino acids: CASSWAGTDRYGYTF. The entire variable domain, with the rest obtained from reference TRBV11-3 and TRBJ1-2, is as follows: EAGVVQSPRYKIIEKKQPVAFWCNPISGHNTLYWYLQNLGQGPELLIRYENEEAVDDSQLPKDRFSAERLKGVDSTLKIQPAELGDSAVYLCASSWAGTDRYGYTFGSGTRLTVV.

The chain combines TRBV28 with TRBJ2-5; 7 positions agree with TRBD1. The CDR3 is made up of 16 amino acids. Per germline, CDR1 MDHEN and CDR2 SYDVKM. With 1 base clipped from V and 5 bases from J, the junction kept 10 bases outside the gene matches. CDR3 nucleotide sequence: TGTGCCAGCAGTTTATACCGACAGGGTGGGCAGGAGACCCAGTACTTC. It specifies CASSLYRQGGQETQYF. Full variable domain (rest looked up from reference TRBV28 and TRBJ2-5): DVKVTQSSRYLVKRTGEKVFLECVQDMDHENMFWYRQDPGLGLRLIYFSYDVKMKEKGDIPEGYSVSREKKERFSLILESASTNQTSMYLCASSLYRQGGQETQYFGPGTRLLVL.

This clone was seen only a few times. The chain's CDR3 is CASSIDDRRFYGYTF. The CDR3 bases are TGTGCCAGTAGTATCGACGATCGCCGCTTCTATGGCTACACCTTC. The rearrangement joins TRBV19 to TRBJ1-2; D gene unclear. V gave up 3 bases and J gave up 4 bases, with 15 bases separating them. Per the germline V gene, CDR1 is LNHDA and CDR2 is SQIVND (reference sequence). CDR3 length equals 15 residues. Drawing the rest from reference TRBV19 and TRBJ1-2, the complete variable domain is DGGITQSPKYLFRKEGQNVTLSCEQNLNHDAMYWYRQDPGQGLRLIYYSQIVNDFQKGDIAEGYSVSREKKESFPLTVTSAQKNPTAFYLCASSIDDRRFYGYTFGSGTRLTVV.

To note about this clone: The sample has other DNA sequences that encode this CDR3 too. The chain combines TRBV19 with TRBJ2-5, with D perhaps matching TRBD1 (5 bases). This CDR3 region has 13 residues. V was pared by 3 bases and J by 3 bases, with 8 bases between. Germline V gene data show CDR1 as LNHDA and CDR2 as SQIVND (reference sequence). Here the CDR3 reads CASSIGREETQYF. CDR3 coding DNA: TGTGCCAGTAGTATTGGCAGGGAAGAGACCCAGTACTTC.

This clone was counted a single time. V gene TRBV6-1 combines with J gene TRBJ1-1, with unresolved D. Germline V lookup: CDR1 MNHNS, CDR2 SASEGT. The CDR3 extends over 17 amino acids. V dropped 2 bases and J dropped 1 base, with 17 bases sitting between them. The CDR3 coding sequence is TGTGCCAGCAGTGAAAAGGGAGGGCAGCTAGGGAACACTGAAGCTTTCTTT. Protein product: CASSEKGGQLGNTEAFF.